What follows are 8 T cell receptor beta chains derived from one specimen sequenced in a study of identical twins. TCRdb redid the calling of the 5' RACE reads with MiXCR, one entry per CDR3 protein. Here the sample spans some 460,000 distinct CDR3 sequences, 14% being singletons. The same sample was also used in a study of yellow fever vaccine responses in identical twins.

Specimen: CD4+ T cells sorted from blood. These receptors all come from a young woman in good health.

This clonotype showed up just a few times. The chain links TRBV4-3 to TRBJ2-7, with 10 bases aligning to TRBD1. Germline CDR1 is LGHNA and CDR2 is YSLEER. V was pared by 0 bases and J by 2 bases, with 4 bases of the junction left unmatched. This CDR3 spans 16 amino acids. The chain's CDR3 is CASSQDDDRGPYEQYF. DNA for the CDR3: TGCGCCAGCAGCCAAGACGATGACAGGGGGCCCTACGAGCAGTACTTC.

This clonotype was seen a handful of times. The V call is TRBV11-2, the J call TRBJ2-5; 8 bases line up with TRBD2. CDR3 size: 17 residues. The V and J ends lost 0 bases and 3 bases, in that order; junction bases with no gene match: 9. Germline V gives CDR1 SGHAT, CDR2 FQNNGV. Here the CDR3 DNA reads TGTGCCAGCAGCTTAGACGGGGGGGCTTCCAGGGAAGAGACCCAGTACTTC. As protein: CASSLDGGASREETQYF.

A few counts support this clonotype. V gene TRBV2 combines with J gene TRBJ2-3, with 7 bases lining up with TRBD1. Germline CDR1 SNHLY, CDR2 FYNNEI. The CDR3 contains 18 residues. V lost 6 bases to trimming and J lost 4 bases; unmatched junction nucleotides: 19. This CDR3 is CASSTGQVRTWLPDTQYF. The CDR3 region has the DNA TGTGCCAGCAGCACAGGACAGGTTAGGACTTGGCTCCCAGATACGCAGTATTTT.

The rearrangement joins TRBV7-2 to TRBJ2-3; 7 bases fit TRBD2. This CDR3 spans 15 amino acids. Germline V gene sequence: CDR1 SGHTA, CDR2 FQGNSA. Trimming took 3 bases from V and 5 from J; bases not matched to a gene: 8. Written as DNA, the CDR3 is TGTGCCAGCAGCTTCCTGGCGGGGGTGGGAGATACGCAGTATTTT. It is translated as CASSFLAGVGDTQYF.

This clonotype was picked up a small number of times. The chain uses TRBV10-1 and TRBJ2-2, with 7 positions matching TRBD1. This CDR3 is 15 amino acids long. Trimming cost V 2 bases and J 6 bases; bases outside gene matches: 6. Germline assignment: CDR1 WNHNN and CDR2 SYGVQD (reference sequence). CDR3: CASSENLQGSGELFF. In nucleotides, the CDR3 is TGCGCCAGCAGTGAGAACCTACAGGGGTCCGGGGAGCTGTTTTTT.

This clonotype was counted at least ten times. The chain has TRBV5-1 and TRBJ1-5; D gene ambiguous. Trimming took 0 bases from V and 4 from J, leaving 11 bases between them. The CDR3 is made up of 15 amino acids. Per germline, CDR1 SGHRS and CDR2 YFSETQ. The CDR3 DNA follows: TGCGCCAGCAGCTTGGAGGCCGGACGGAATCAGCCCCAGCATTTT. Amino acid sequence: CASSLEAGRNQPQHF.

The V gene is TRBV27, the J gene TRBJ1-5; D gene unclear. The CDR3 length is 13 residues. The germline V and J ends were trimmed by 3 bases and 3 bases, with 6 bases remaining between them. Germline V lookup: CDR1 MNHEY, CDR2 SMNVEV (reference sequence). The CDR3: CASSLVLNQPQHF. Here the CDR3 DNA reads TGTGCCAGCAGTTTGGTGCTCAATCAGCCCCAGCATTTT.

The V and J genes are TRBV6-2 or TRBV6-3 and TRBJ2-5; no reliable D call. Between the trimmed V and J ends, which lost 1 base and 5 bases, there was a span of 5 bases. The germline CDR1 and CDR2 sequences are MNHEY and SVGEGT. The CDR3 totals 12 residues. Here the CDR3 DNA reads TGTGCCAGCAGTTACTTCAGGGAGACCCAGTACTTC. Its protein product is CASSYFRETQYF.